The rows below give T cell receptor beta chains drawn from one sample of a study of post-analysis software for immune sequencing data. Via MiXCR, TCRdb re-called the PCR reads, giving one row per CDR3 protein. This sample has over 700,000 distinct CDR3 sequences, with roughly 27% found just once. Sequencing input: blood. These receptor sequences come from a girl aged 10 to 17 with multiple sclerosis. The CDR3 runs from the conserved cysteine through the conserved F or W. Fields, in order: V gene, CDR3 length, D gene, clone size, J gene, CDR3 protein, CDR3 DNA. The D gene is left open where the match is weak. Some rows have no size entry. The others give once, few or many, or a class for an expanded clone.

>TRBV20-1|14|NA|NA|TRBJ2-7
CSARGLGREYEQYF
TGCAGTGCTAGAGGTCTGGGCAGGGAATACGAGCAGTACTTC
>TRBV7-2|14|NA|NA|TRBJ1-4
CASSLGSGLGKLFF
TGTGCCAGCAGCTTAGGTTCAGGGCTAGGGAAACTGTTTTTT
>TRBV7-9|14|NA|few|TRBJ2-5
CASSFPGVQETQYF
TGTGCCAGCAGCTTCCCCGGGGTACAAGAGACCCAGTACTTC
>TRBV5-1|14|TRBD1|few|TRBJ2-7
CASSFRDRFYEQYF
TGCGCCAGCAGCTTCCGGGACAGGTTTTACGAGCAGTACTTC
>TRBV15|16|NA|NA|TRBJ1-4
CATSRADRTYEEKLFF
TGTGCCACCAGCAGAGCCGACCGGACCTACGAGGAAAAACTGTTTTTT
>TRBV29-1|12|NA|many|TRBJ2-1
CSAGGSYNEQFF
TGCAGCGCAGGAGGCAGTTACAATGAGCAGTTCTTC
>TRBV20-1|14|TRBD2|NA|TRBJ2-7
CSARDTGLANEQYF
TGCAGTGCTAGAGATACGGGACTAGCAAACGAGCAGTACTTC
>TRBV7-9|13|TRBD2|NA|TRBJ2-5
CASSVTSGKTQYF
TGTGCCAGCAGCGTAACTAGCGGGAAGACCCAGTACTTC
>TRBV6-6|15|NA|NA|TRBJ2-2
CASSYSGARTGELFF
TGTGCCAGCAGTTACTCCGGCGCACGCACCGGGGAGCTGTTTTTT
>TRBV29-1|13|NA|few|TRBJ1-4
CSVTAPPREKLFF
TGCAGCGTAACGGCCCCTCCGAGGGAAAAACTGTTTTTT
>TRBV4-3|16|NA|NA|TRBJ1-2
CASSQDQRTTNYGYTF
TGCGCCAGCAGCCAAGATCAGAGGACAACTAACTATGGCTACACCTTC
>TRBV7-2|16|NA|NA|TRBJ2-7
CASSLVGGAGNHEQYF
TGTGCCAGCAGCTTAGTAGGAGGCGCAGGGAACCATGAGCAGTACTTC
>TRBV29-1|18|NA|few|TRBJ1-1
CSVEDRARGRNPGLEAFF
TGCAGCGTTGAAGATCGGGCGCGGGGCAGGAACCCTGGTTTGGAGGCTTTCTTT
>TRBV7-8|17|TRBD1|few|TRBJ1-2
CASSSGGTGFINYGYTF
TGTGCCAGCAGCTCCGGCGGGACAGGGTTTATCAACTATGGCTACACCTTC
>TRBV6-5|14|NA|NA|TRBJ1-1
CASSYSPGFTEAFF
TGTGCCAGCAGTTACTCCCCCGGGTTCACTGAAGCTTTCTTT
>TRBV29-1|15|TRBD1|many|TRBJ2-7
CSGLGTGKTVYEQYF
TGCAGCGGTCTCGGGACAGGGAAAACCGTCTACGAGCAGTACTTC
>TRBV29-1|12|NA|few|TRBJ1-1
CSVREVGTEAFF
TGCAGCGTCCGGGAGGTCGGCACTGAAGCTTTCTTT
>TRBV2|15|NA|NA|TRBJ1-5
CASTSPNGGEQPQHF
TGTGCCAGCACTTCCCCGAATGGGGGGGAGCAGCCCCAGCATTTT
>TRBV29-1|14|NA|few|TRBJ2-1
CSVESGDSYNEQFF
TGCAGCGTTGAGTCAGGGGACTCCTACAATGAGCAGTTCTTC
>TRBV6-2/TRBV6-3|14|TRBD1|few|TRBJ2-1
CASRDRDGYNEQFF
TGTGCCAGCAGGGACAGGGACGGCTACAATGAGCAGTTCTTC
>TRBV7-8|13|NA|NA|TRBJ2-1
CASSALTRWEQFF
TGTGCCAGCAGCGCGCTAACCCGTTGGGAGCAGTTCTTC
>TRBV27|14|NA|NA|TRBJ2-3
CASSLIADSDTQYF
TGCGCCAGCAGTTTAATAGCTGATTCAGATACGCAGTATTTT
>TRBV27|14|NA|few|TRBJ2-5
CASSFRENQETQYF
TGTGCCAGCAGTTTTCGGGAGAACCAAGAGACCCAGTACTTC
>TRBV30|15|TRBD1|NA|TRBJ2-7
CAWSLTGLSSYEQYF
TGTGCCTGGAGTTTGACAGGGCTAAGTAGCTACGAGCAGTACTTC